One and the same sample provided the 20 T cell receptor beta chains below, sequenced in a study of cytomegalovirus exposure and HLA in healthy donors. Vbeta (60) and Jbeta (13) primers were used in the PCR. TCRdb keeps only in-frame clones here, not all; method: immunoSEQ multiplex PCR. Recorded for this sample: around 130,000 clones. Sequences were obtained from PBMCs. Source of these receptors: a woman in her forties in good health and CMV-seronegative.

The chain couples TRBV5-6 to TRBJ2-6; D is unresolved. The CDR3 has 17 amino acids. Germline CDR1 is SGHDT and CDR2 is YYEEEE. V lost 1 base to trimming and J lost 0 bases, with 11 bases between them. CDR3 sequence: CASSLYSPSSGANVLTF. CDR3 DNA: TGTGCCAGCAGCTTGTATAGCCCCAGCTCTGGGGCCAACGTCCTGACTTTC.

J is TRBJ2-1 and V is TRBV11-3; a possible D gene is TRBD2 (5 bases). CDR3 length: 18 residues. V was clipped by 0 bases and J by 4 bases, with 19 bases between them. CDR1 is SGHNT, CDR2 YENEEA, per germline. The CDR3 DNA reads as TGTGCCAGCAGCTTAGATACTTGGGCGGTCCCGGGGTACAATGAGCAGTTCTTC. Protein: CASSLDTWAVPGYNEQFF. Supplemented by reference TRBV11-3 and TRBJ2-1, the full variable domain reads EAGVVQSPRYKIIEKKQPVAFWCNPISGHNTLYWYLQNLGQGPELLIRYENEEAVDDSQLPKDRFSAERLKGVDSTLKIQPAELGDSAVYLCASSLDTWAVPGYNEQFFGPGTRLTVL.

The chain links TRBV27 to TRBJ2-3; 7 bases map to TRBD1. The V gene's germline CDR1 is MNHEY and CDR2 SMNVEV (reference sequence). The CDR3 contains 14 residues. J gave up 2 bases and V 5 bases, and 4 bases lay outside the gene matches. The CDR3 is CASSPGQDTDTQYF. CDR3 nucleotides: TGTGCCAGCAGTCCCGGACAGGACACAGATACGCAGTATTTT.

J is TRBJ2-1 and V is TRBV7-9; tentative D call: TRBD2 (6 bases). Germline CDR1 reads SEHNR; CDR2 reads FQNEAQ (reference sequence). Trimming removed 8 bases at V and 0 bases at J, with 14 bases between. The CDR3 extends over 15 amino acids. CDR3 nucleotide sequence: TGTGCCAGCCGCGACGTCGGGAGCTCCTACAATGAGCAGTTCTTC. Translation: CASRDVGSSYNEQFF.

The CDR3 bases are TGTGCCAGCAGTGAAGCTGGGGCCCCCGACTATGGCTACACCTTC. It translates to CASSEAGAPDYGYTF. The chain combines TRBV6-1 with TRBJ1-2; possible D gene TRBD1, 5 bases. Germline CDR1 is MNHNS and CDR2 is SASEGT. V was cut by 0 bases and J by 3 bases, with 11 bases left in between. The CDR3 totals 15 residues.

The genes are TRBV5-1 and TRBJ2-4, with 9 bases matching TRBD1. Germline V gene sequence: CDR1 SGHRS, CDR2 YFSETQ. The V and J ends lost 4 bases and 3 bases, in that order; junction bases with no gene match: 2. The CDR3 spans 14 residues. DNA of the CDR3: TGCGCCAGCAGCCTGGACAGGGGCAAAAACATTCAGTACTTC. Its protein product is CASSLDRGKNIQYF.

This chain links TRBV5-6 with TRBJ1-1, with 11 bases that match TRBD1. J was trimmed by 1 base and V by 4 bases; bases with no gene match: 6. This CDR3 has 16 amino acids. Germline V gene data show CDR1 as SGHDT and CDR2 as YYEEEE. This chain's CDR3 is CASSPGTGGTNTEAFF. The CDR3, as DNA: TGTGCCAGCAGCCCAGGGACAGGGGGGACGAACACTGAAGCTTTCTTT.

The chain recombines TRBV6-4 with TRBJ1-2; a weak D match, TRBD1 (5 bases). The germline V gene encodes CDR1 MRHNA and CDR2 SNTAGT. The CDR3 is 12 residues long. Trimming removed 6 bases at V and 8 bases at J, with 13 bases between. CDR3 loop: CASRGPRQGYTF. CDR3 DNA: TGTGCCAGCAGGGGGCCCCGGCAGGGCTACACCTTC.

This sequence joins TRBV7-9 and TRBJ2-2, with a tentative D call TRBD1 (5 bases). CDR1 and CDR2 from the germline V gene are SEHNR and FQNEAQ (reference sequence). V lost 5 bases and J lost 5, with 9 bases in between. CDR3 length equals 13 residues. The CDR3 is CASSLQGTGELFF. The CDR3 DNA reads TGTGCCAGCAGCCTGCAGGGAACCGGGGAGCTGTTTTTT. The full variable domain, with the rest looked up from reference TRBV7-9 and TRBJ2-2, is DTGVSQNPRHKITKRGQNVTFRCDPISEHNRLYWYRQTLGQGPEFLTYFQNEAQLEKSRLLSDRFSAERPKGSFSTLEIQRTEQGDSAMYLCASSLQGTGELFFGEGSRLTVL.

The genes are TRBV9 and TRBJ2-3; 7 bases fit TRBD1. Germline trimming cut 7 bases from V and 6 bases from J; bases unmatched to any gene: 14. Per the germline V gene, CDR1 is SGDLS and CDR2 is YYNGEE. This CDR3 has 15 amino acids. In DNA, the CDR3 is TGTGCCAGCGGAATGAGAGGACAGGACTTGGATACGCAGTATTTT. Protein: CASGMRGQDLDTQYF.

On this clone: The sample has other DNA sequences that encode this CDR3 too. The chain has TRBV19 and TRBJ2-3, with TRBD2 identical over 9 bases. Losses at the gene ends were 3 bases for V and 8 bases for J; bases not matched to a gene: 3. Germline values: CDR1 LNHDA, CDR2 SQIVND (reference sequence). The CDR3 extends over 13 amino acids. The CDR3 nucleotides are TGTGCCAGTAGTATCGGACTAGCGCGTACGCAGTATTTT. Residues: CASSIGLARTQYF.

V usage is TRBV18 and J usage is TRBJ1-2; D is unresolved. Germline V CDR1 and CDR2: KGHSH, LQKENI. The germline V and J ends were trimmed by 3 bases and 8 bases, with 19 bases remaining between them. The CDR3 contains 15 residues. CDR3 loop: CASSPWSETLGGYTF. The DNA for the CDR3 is TGTGCCAGCTCACCGTGGTCCGAAACGTTGGGCGGCTACACCTTC.

Concerning this clone: The sample contains more than one DNA sequence encoding this CDR3. V gene TRBV4-2 combines with J gene TRBJ2-3; 11 bases agree with TRBD2. Germline trimming cut 4 bases from V and 6 bases from J; bases unmatched to any gene: 15. Germline assignment: CDR1 LGHNA and CDR2 YNFKEQ. The CDR3 has 18 amino acids. The CDR3 bases are TGTGCCAGCAGCCCCTGGGCGACTAGCGGGGATCAGCAGGATACGCAGTATTTT. Its translation is CASSPWATSGDQQDTQYF.

J is TRBJ2-5 and V is TRBV10-1, with D perhaps matching TRBD1 (5 bases). The assigned J gene may be wrong: the sequence end matches TRBJ2-7 better. Germline V gene lookup returns CDR1 WNHNN and CDR2 SYGVQD (reference sequence). The CDR3 is 13 residues long. The CDR3: CASSESAGNEQYF. The CDR3, as DNA: TGCGCCAGCAGTGAGTCGGCAGGGAACGAGCAGTACTTC.

The rearrangement uses TRBV5-1 and TRBJ1-1; the D is unclear. CDR1 and CDR2 from the germline V gene are SGHRS and YFSETQ. V lost 1 base, J lost 4 bases, and 11 bases lay in between. The CDR3 length is 14 residues. CDR3 amino acids: CASSLQDGSTEAFF. CDR3 DNA sequence: TGCGCCAGCAGCTTGCAAGATGGGAGCACTGAAGCTTTCTTT.

Regarding this clone: At the DNA level, this CDR3 is encoded by other sequences in the same sample as well. V is TRBV7-3 and J is TRBJ2-1; maybe TRBD1 (6 bases). Germline lookup yields CDR1 SGHTA and CDR2 FQGTGA. The CDR3 totals 11 residues. V lost 4 bases and J lost 10, with 8 bases in between. In nucleotides, the CDR3 is TGTGCCAGCAGCTCAGGGGTCGAGCAGTTCTTC. Its protein is CASSSGVEQFF.

J is TRBJ1-6 and V is TRBV4-3, with a tentative D call TRBD1 (5 bases). Trimming took 1 base from V and 5 from J, leaving 9 bases between them. Germline V lookup: CDR1 LGHNA, CDR2 YSLEER. The CDR3 loop spans 15 amino acids. CDR3 loop: CASSQGQLNNSPLHF. CDR3 DNA sequence: TGCGCCAGCAGCCAAGGACAGCTAAATAATTCACCCCTCCACTTT.

The chain joins TRBV29-1 to TRBJ1-2; D unclear. Trimming shortened V by 3 bases and J by 4 bases, and 24 bases separated the two germline ends. CDR3 length: 17 amino acids. Germline V CDR1 and CDR2: SQVTM, ANQGSEA. The CDR3 is CSVDSYGEGIDSYGYTF. In DNA form, the CDR3 reads TGCAGCGTTGACTCCTACGGGGAAGGTATTGATTCCTATGGCTACACCTTC.

The chain links TRBV14 to TRBJ1-2; possibly TRBD1 for D (5 bases). The CDR3 contains 16 residues. V lost 1 base, J lost 6 bases, and 18 bases lay in between. The V gene's germline CDR1 is SGHDN and CDR2 FVKESK. The CDR3 DNA sequence: TGTGCCAGCAGCCAAGTCATGGCAGGGAAAGGCAATGGCTACACCTTC. Translated, it gives CASSQVMAGKGNGYTF. Supplemented by reference TRBV14 and TRBJ1-2, the full variable domain reads EAGVTQFPSHSVIEKGQTVTLRCDPISGHDNLYWYRRVMGKEIKFLLHFVKESKQDESGMPNNRFLAERTGGTYSTLKVQPAELEDSGVYFCASSQVMAGKGNGYTFGSGTRLTVV.

The gene calls are TRBV7-2 and TRBJ2-7; D possibly corresponds to TRBD2 (6 bases). From germline, CDR1 is SGHTA and CDR2 FQGNSA. This CDR3 is built from 12 residues. The germline V and J ends were trimmed by 5 bases and 5 bases, with 10 bases remaining between them. The CDR3 region is CASSLWRDEQYF. Written as DNA, the CDR3 is TGTGCCAGCAGCCTCTGGAGGGACGAGCAGTACTTC.